This TCR beta chain is drawn from a study of vaccination and CD4 T cells after COVID-19. The CDR3 length is 13 residues. V lost 6 bases and J 5 bases, leaving 13 bases between the germline ends. The V gene's germline CDR1 is MNHNS and CDR2 SASEGT. Cultured CD4+ T cell DNA was sequenced using the Oncomine TCR Beta short-read assay. Cultured CD4+ T cells were the source of extracted genomic DNA. TCRdb fed the PCR reads into MiXCR, producing one record per CDR3 protein. The sample lists around 5,000 distinct CDR3 sequences, over 35% occurring once. A word on this clonotype: Its cognate antigen is unknown.

Treatment denoted: roughly 10-day PBMC culture with coronavirus spike peptide pools or control peptides (ViraFEST assay). The chain employs TRBV6-1 and TRBJ1-2, with D possibly matching TRBD1 (5 bases). The source material was CD4+ T cells from blood, cultured in vitro. This sequence originates from a human donor who had recovered from COVID-19. CDR3 DNA: TGTGCCAGCAGCCTCTTTAGGGGTTATGGCTACACCTTC. Translation: CASSLFRGYGYTF.